The subject of this entry is one T cell receptor beta chain. The antigen remains undetermined. This sample stems from a study of a mutant IDH1 vaccine in newly diagnosed glioma. Study background: Vaccination followed radiotherapy alone by 4-6 weeks, or accompanied temozolomide cycles. It was radiotherapy, temozolomide, or both that patients received previously, with most receiving both. Overall study findings and caveats: Any relationship between pseudoprogression and changes in top peripheral T cell clonotypes seemed absent.

As for time point: week 23, last vaccination. A single vaccine dose contained 300 ug of mutant IDH1 20-mer peptide, and topical imiquimod was used with it. Measured with immunoSEQ multiplex PCR; TCRdb has only the in-frame clones, and not every one. This table has tens of thousands of clones, around 82% appearing once. From germline, CDR1 is KGHSH and CDR2 LQKENI. This CDR3 spans 14 amino acids. Trimming shortened V by 0 bases and J by 0 bases, and 5 bases separated the two germline ends. The specimen was PBMCs, collected from a glioma patient whose treatment included an IDH1 peptide vaccine. This sequence was found in a man aged 18 to 30 with glioma. The chain combines TRBV18 with TRBJ1-1, with unresolved D. In nucleotides, the CDR3 is TGTGCCAGCTCACCACCTCGGGTGAACACTGAAGCTTTCTTT. Protein sequence: CASSPPRVNTEAFF.